This TCR beta chain was sequenced for a study of T-cell memory formation after mild COVID-19. The germline CDR1 and CDR2 sequences are SGHTA and FQGNSA. Trimming cost V 4 bases and J 7 bases; bases outside gene matches: 5. This CDR3 contains 14 residues. MiXCR, applied by TCRdb to the 5' RACE reads, yields one record per CDR3 protein. This sample yields about 210,000 distinct CDR3 sequences, of which about 11% are seen a single time; under 3.5% belongs to the top ten. The V and J genes are TRBV7-2 and TRBJ1-5; the match to TRBD1 covers 9 bases. The clonotype originates from a man younger than 35 who had mild COVID-19 (a few samples of this study predate the infection). Cell type and time point are not known. Material: PBMCs or a T cell subset sorted from them (not recorded which). CDR3 DNA sequence: TGTGCCAGCAGCTCCCGGACAGGGGAGCAGCCCCAGCATTTT. As protein: CASSSRTGEQPQHF.